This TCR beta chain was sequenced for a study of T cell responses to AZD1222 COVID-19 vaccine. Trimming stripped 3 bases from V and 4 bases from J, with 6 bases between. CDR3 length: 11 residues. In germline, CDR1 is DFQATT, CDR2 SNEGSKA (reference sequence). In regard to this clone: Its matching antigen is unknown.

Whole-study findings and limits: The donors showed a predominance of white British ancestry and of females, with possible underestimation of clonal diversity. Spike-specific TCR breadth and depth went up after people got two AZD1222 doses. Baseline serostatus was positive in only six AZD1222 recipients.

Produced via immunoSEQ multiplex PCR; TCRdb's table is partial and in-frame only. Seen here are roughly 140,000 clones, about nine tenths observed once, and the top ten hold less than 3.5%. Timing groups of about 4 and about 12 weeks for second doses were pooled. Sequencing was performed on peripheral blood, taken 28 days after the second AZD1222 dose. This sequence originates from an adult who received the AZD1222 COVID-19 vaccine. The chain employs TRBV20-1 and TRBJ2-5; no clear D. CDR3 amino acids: CSARTLETQYF. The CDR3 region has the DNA TGCAGTGCTAGGACCTTAGAGACCCAGTACTTC.